These 25 T cell receptor beta chains share one sample of origin, sequenced in a study of T-cell reconstitution after alpha-beta-depleted transplantation in children. The authors prepared the TCRbeta library with unique molecular identifiers. TCRdb passed the PCR reads through MiXCR, listing each CDR3 protein once. The table has about 980,000 distinct CDR3 sequences, about 29% seen once; the top ten hold about 28%. This material consisted of PBMCs, mostly from graft donor cells, taken 360 days after TCRalphabeta/CD19-depleted stem cell transplant. The receptors shown here come from a boy under three years old who had a stem cell transplant for SCID, so the T cells may come from the graft donor.

The chain combines TRBV10-3 with TRBJ1-1, with D possibly TRBD1 on 6 matching bases. Looked up from germline, CDR1 is ENHRY and CDR2 is SYGVKD. This CDR3 has 17 residues. The V end was cut by 4 bases, the J end by 0 bases, with 18 bases between. CDR3 protein: CAISGAWGRVVNTEAFF. The CDR3 coding sequence is TGTGCCATCAGTGGAGCGTGGGGGCGGGTGGTGAACACTGAAGCTTTCTTT.

This rearrangement joins TRBV20-1 to TRBJ2-5; the D is unclear. Germline V lookup: CDR1 DFQATT, CDR2 SNEGSKA (reference sequence). V was trimmed by 5 bases and J by 4 bases, leaving 11 bases between them. The CDR3 is made up of 12 amino acids. The CDR3 DNA reads TGCAGTGCTGCCAATCCGGGAGAGACCCAGTACTTC. This gives the protein CSAANPGETQYF.

The table lists this clonotype with a few counts. This sequence joins TRBV12-3 or TRBV12-4 and TRBJ1-1; weak D call: TRBD1 (5 bases). The CDR3 sequence is 16 residues long. V lost 3 bases and J 5 bases, leaving 19 bases between the germline ends. CDR3 nucleotides: TGTGCCAGCAGTTTCCAGCCCCTGGGGGTATGGACTGAAGCTTTCTTT. Encoded protein: CASSFQPLGVWTEAFF.

There are a few counts of this clonotype. The rearrangement uses TRBV5-1 and TRBJ2-7; no clear D gene. The V gene lost 1 base and the J gene lost 7 bases, with 15 bases spanning the gap. This CDR3 contains 14 residues. Germline CDR1 reads SGHRS; CDR2 reads YFSETQ. The CDR3 nucleotides read TGCGCCAGCAGCTTGTCCCCGATAGAGTGGGAGCAGTACTTC. Protein sequence: CASSLSPIEWEQYF.

The chain links TRBV7-2 to TRBJ2-3, with 9 nucleotides matching TRBD2. V trimming: 5 bases; J trimming: 0 bases; junction bases outside the gene matches: 6. This CDR3 has 16 amino acids. Germline assignment: CDR1 SGHTA and CDR2 FQGNSA. The CDR3 sequence: CASSPAGLASTDTQYF. CDR3 coding DNA: TGTGCCAGCAGCCCTGCGGGACTAGCCAGCACAGATACGCAGTATTTT. The full variable domain, completed using reference TRBV7-2 and TRBJ2-3, is GAGVSQSPSNKVTEKGKDVELRCDPISGHTALYWYRQSLGQGLEFLIYFQGNSAPDKSGLPSDRFSAERTGGSVSTLTIQRTQQEDSAVYLCASSPAGLASTDTQYFGPGTRLTVL.

The rearrangement joins TRBV5-1 to TRBJ2-7; 9 bases line up with TRBD2. V dropped 0 bases and J dropped 3; count of bases not matched to a gene: 7. This CDR3 contains 16 residues. Germline V gene sequence: CDR1 SGHRS, CDR2 YFSETQ. CDR3 region: CASSLVDAGGLYEQYF. In nucleotides, the CDR3 is TGCGCCAGCAGCTTGGTGGACGCGGGGGGGCTCTACGAGCAGTACTTC.

J is TRBJ2-3 and V is TRBV10-3; D remains ambiguous. The V gene lost 5 bases and the J gene lost 2 bases, with 11 bases spanning the gap. There are 14 residues in the CDR3. Per germline, CDR1 ENHRY and CDR2 SYGVKD. The CDR3 loop is CAISTGPTTDTQYF. As DNA, the CDR3 is TGTGCCATCAGTACTGGACCTACCACAGATACGCAGTATTTT.

This clonotype has a handful of counts. This chain joins TRBV28 and TRBJ2-5; D remains unclear. Germline CDR1 MDHEN, CDR2 SYDVKM. Deletions cut 4 bases from V and 3 bases from J, with 18 bases between. The CDR3 covers 16 residues. The CDR3 here is CASSSNLARNKETQYF. CDR3 bases: TGTGCCAGCAGTTCCAACTTGGCTCGAAACAAAGAGACCCAGTACTTC.

The chain is built from TRBV4-1 and TRBJ2-7; TRBD2 might be the D (6 bases). The germline V gene encodes CDR1 MGHRA and CDR2 YSYEKL. CDR3 length: 14 residues. Trimming left V 1 base short and J 6 bases short, with 13 bases between. CDR3 sequence: CASSQGDGGAEQYF. CDR3 bases: TGCGCCAGCAGCCAAGGAGACGGAGGGGCCGAGCAGTACTTC.

V usage is TRBV5-5 and J usage is TRBJ2-3; 9 bases fit TRBD2. The length of the CDR3 is 15 residues. The germline V gene has CDR1 SGHKS and CDR2 YYEKEE (reference sequence). With V trimmed by 5 bases and J by 2 bases, 6 bases remained unmatched. CDR3 in amino acids: CASRLGLAYTDTQYF. CDR3 DNA: TGTGCCAGCAGGCTCGGACTAGCGTACACAGATACGCAGTATTTT.

The chain uses TRBV2 and TRBJ2-7, with 8 nucleotides matching TRBD1. This CDR3 spans 12 amino acids. The V and J ends lost 6 bases and 7 bases, in that order; junction bases with no gene match: 5. Germline loops: CDR1 SNHLY, CDR2 FYNNEI. The CDR3 bases are TGTGCCAGCAGAAAGACAGGGGAAGAGCAGTACTTC. This encodes CASRKTGEEQYF.

V gene TRBV7-9 combines with J gene TRBJ2-7; 9 bases agree with TRBD1. CDR3 length equals 17 residues. J was trimmed by 2 bases and V by 1 base; bases with no gene match: 9. Germline CDR1 and CDR2: SEHNR and FQNEAQ (reference sequence). The CDR3 loop reads CASSLGFRQGGTYEQYF. CDR3 DNA sequence: TGTGCCAGCAGCTTAGGCTTCAGACAGGGGGGGACCTACGAGCAGTACTTC. Variable domain in full (rest from reference TRBV7-9 and TRBJ2-7): DTGVSQNPRHKITKRGQNVTFRCDPISEHNRLYWYRQTLGQGPEFLTYFQNEAQLEKSRLLSDRFSAERPKGSFSTLEIQRTEQGDSAMYLCASSLGFRQGGTYEQYFGPGTRLTVT.

This clonotype has a handful of counts. The chain links TRBV12-3 or TRBV12-4 to TRBJ1-2; D might be TRBD1 (6 bases). The CDR3 is 14 residues long. The V gene lost 3 bases and the J gene lost 4 bases, with 12 bases spanning the gap. The CDR3 here is CASSLGGATYGYTF. For the CDR3, the DNA is TGTGCCAGCAGTTTGGGGGGGGCAACCTATGGCTACACCTTC.

In this sample, this clonotype turned up a few times. V gene TRBV4-2 combines with J gene TRBJ2-7; possible D gene TRBD2, 6 bases. V lost 0 bases and J lost 3, with 18 bases in between. This CDR3 spans 17 amino acids. CDR1 LGHNA and CDR2 YNFKEQ come from the germline V gene. The CDR3 loop reads CASSQETSFGLNYEQYF. The CDR3 DNA follows: TGTGCCAGCAGCCAAGAGACATCTTTTGGACTAAACTACGAGCAGTACTTC.

The CDR3 bases are TGTGCCAGCAGCAAGACCGGGGCCCGGCAGACCCAGTACTTC. Encoded protein: CASSKTGARQTQYF. The rearrangement joins TRBV12-3 or TRBV12-4 to TRBJ2-5; D may match TRBD1 or TRBD2 (5 bases each). Trimming pared 6 bases from V and 6 bases from J, leaving 17 bases between. The CDR3 has 14 amino acids.

This clonotype appeared a few times. This chain links TRBV29-1 with TRBJ1-1; D might be TRBD1 (6 bases). The CDR3 has 13 amino acids. V lost 6 bases and J lost 1, with 12 bases in between. Germline V lookup: CDR1 SQVTM, CDR2 ANQGSEA. CDR3 coding DNA: TGCAGCGTCCTAGGGACATCGAACACTGAAGCTTTCTTT. Protein product: CSVLGTSNTEAFF.

The rearrangement joins TRBV14 to TRBJ2-7; 7 bases agree with TRBD1. CDR1 is SGHDN, CDR2 FVKESK, per germline. Germline trimming cut 0 bases from V and 3 bases from J; bases unmatched to any gene: 5. The CDR3 has 15 amino acids. CDR3 nucleotide sequence: TGTGCCAGCAGCCAAGACTTCCAGGGGGTCTACGAGCAGTACTTC. Translation gives CASSQDFQGVYEQYF.

This clonotype was counted at least ten times. V and J are TRBV7-2 and TRBJ1-3; D gene uncertain. V shed 1 base and J shed 8 bases, with 6 bases lying between them. The CDR3 is made up of 12 amino acids. CDR1 is SGHTA and CDR2 is FQGNSA in the germline V gene. The CDR3 nucleotides read TGTGCCAGCAGCTTAGTCGGGGACACCATATATTTT. Amino acid sequence: CASSLVGDTIYF.

The V and J genes are TRBV29-1 and TRBJ1-1; 9 bases are a match to TRBD1. The germline V gene has CDR1 SQVTM and CDR2 ANQGSEA. The CDR3 contains 14 residues. V shed 4 bases, J shed 0 bases, and the junction held 3 bases outside the gene matches. CDR3 sequence (DNA): TGCAGCGTTGGCGACAGGGGGATGAACACTGAAGCTTTCTTT. Protein sequence: CSVGDRGMNTEAFF.

This chain joins TRBV3-1 and TRBJ2-7, with a weak D call TRBD2 (5 bases). V was trimmed by 3 bases and J by 2 bases, leaving 11 bases between them. The germline V gene encodes CDR1 LGHDT and CDR2 YNNKEL (reference sequence). The CDR3 length is 14 residues. The CDR3 sequence is CASSHRDITYEQYF. The CDR3 DNA sequence: TGTGCCAGCAGCCACCGGGATATTACCTACGAGCAGTACTTC.

This clonotype was seen once. The CDR3 loop is CASSEVWGAQETQYF. The CDR3 DNA reads as TGTGCCAGCAGCGAGGTGTGGGGGGCCCAAGAGACCCAGTACTTC. V and J are TRBV9 and TRBJ2-5, with D perhaps TRBD1 or TRBD2 (6 bases each). Germline lookup yields CDR1 SGDLS and CDR2 YYNGEE. The CDR3 loop spans 15 amino acids. Trimming took 3 bases from V and 1 from J, leaving 13 bases between them.

The rearrangement links TRBV6-2 or TRBV6-3 to TRBJ2-2; possibly TRBD1 for D (6 bases). Deletions cut 6 bases from V and 9 bases from J, with 17 bases between. This CDR3 comprises 14 residues. Per the germline V gene, CDR1 is MNHEY and CDR2 is SVGEGT. DNA for the CDR3: TGTGCCAGCAGGACAACAGGGTCTTGGTGGGAGCTGTTTTTT. Translated, it gives CASRTTGSWWELFF.

This clonotype was found a few times. This chain uses TRBV4-3 with TRBJ2-2; 9 nucleotides match TRBD1. The V gene's germline CDR1 is LGHNA and CDR2 YSLEER. Trimming took 3 bases from V and 4 from J; bases not matched to a gene: 18. The CDR3 contains 20 residues. As DNA, the CDR3 is TGCGCCAGCAGCCACCCCGAAGCAGAACCGGGACAGGGAACCACCGGGGAGCTGTTTTTT. The encoded protein is CASSHPEAEPGQGTTGELFF.

This chain links TRBV20-1 with TRBJ2-5; D tentatively fits TRBD1 or TRBD2 (5 bases each). Germline V gene sequence: CDR1 DFQATT, CDR2 SNEGSKA (reference sequence). The CDR3 length is 16 residues. The germline V and J ends were trimmed by 6 bases and 2 bases, with 22 bases remaining between them. CDR3: CSATGGGLRLQETQYF. CDR3 in DNA: TGCAGTGCAACAGGAGGCGGGCTACGTTTGCAAGAGACCCAGTACTTC.

This clonotype was observed a few times. The CDR3 DNA reads TGTGCCAGCAGCTCCCGGCGGGGGGGCTACAATGAGCAGTTCTTC. Its protein product is CASSSRRGGYNEQFF. The chain recombines TRBV7-2 with TRBJ2-1; the match to TRBD2 covers 9 bases. CDR1 and CDR2 from the germline V gene are SGHTA and FQGNSA. This CDR3 has 15 amino acids. Trimming took 4 bases from V and 3 from J; bases not matched to a gene: 4.